This is a list of T cell receptor beta chains from one sample in a study of T cells in Graves' hyperthyroidism and ophthalmopathy. TCRdb itself ran the multiplex PCR reads through MiXCR, one entry per CDR3 protein. The data show fewer than 900,000 distinct CDR3 sequences, with roughly 20% seen just once and approximately 15% held by the top ten. Material: blood. These receptors all stem from a woman in her forties or fifties with Graves' hyperthyroidism that later progressed to Graves' ophthalmopathy. The CDR3 runs from the conserved cysteine through the conserved F or W. A D gene is named only where the DNA matches it firmly. Clone size is given for some rows only: seen once, a few or many times, or a class if the clone is expanded.

D gene	clone size	J gene	V gene	CDR3 protein	CDR3 DNA
TRBD2	.	TRBJ2-3	TRBV27	CASSFTPLAGDTDTQYF	TGTGCCAGCAGTTTCACCCCCCTAGCGGGGGACACAGATACGCAGTATTTT
TRBD1	.	TRBJ1-1	TRBV6-1	CASRQGPGQDFEAFF	TGTGCCAGCAGACAGGGGCCGGGACAGGACTTTGAAGCTTTCTTT
.	.	TRBJ2-1	TRBV4-1	CASSQQGPNEQFF	TGCGCCAGCAGCCAGCAGGGCCCCAATGAGCAGTTCTTC
TRBD1	few	TRBJ1-6	TRBV3-1	CASSQGQGMNSPLHF	TGTGCCAGCAGCCAAGGACAGGGGATGAATTCACCCCTCCACTTT
.	few	TRBJ1-5	TRBV9	CASSVGSEGNQPQHF	TGTGCCAGCAGCGTAGGTTCGGAAGGCAATCAGCCCCAGCATTTT
TRBD2	.	TRBJ2-5	TRBV4-1	CASKLAGYSQETQYF	TGCGCCAGCAAGCTAGCGGGGTACTCCCAAGAGACCCAGTACTTC
.	.	TRBJ1-5	TRBV24-1	CATSDLYSDSSNQPQHF	TGTGCCACCAGTGATTTGTACTCAGACAGTAGCAATCAGCCCCAGCATTTT
TRBD1	.	TRBJ2-2	TRBV27	CASSLFARGLSRYAGELFF	TGTGCCAGCAGTTTGTTCGCCAGGGGGCTGTCCCGTTACGCCGGGGAGCTGTTTTTT
.	many	TRBJ2-5	TRBV12-3/TRBV12-4	CASSASPGTQYF	TGTGCCAGCAGTGCAAGTCCGGGTACCCAGTACTTC
.	.	TRBJ1-1	TRBV19	CASKVRGPNTEAFF	TGTGCCAGTAAGGTTCGGGGGCCGAACACTGAAGCTTTCTTT
.	.	TRBJ1-1	TRBV12-3/TRBV12-4	CASSTGRGSTEAFF	TGTGCCAGCAGCACAGGGAGGGGTAGCACTGAAGCTTTCTTT
TRBD1	many	TRBJ2-1	TRBV3-1	CASSLPRGTGGNEQFF	TGTGCCAGCAGCCTCCCCCGAGGGACAGGGGGGAATGAGCAGTTCTTC
.	many	TRBJ2-5	TRBV18	CASSLQETQYF	TGTGCCAGCTCACTCCAAGAGACCCAGTACTTC